This T cell receptor (beta chain) was retrieved from a study of blood T cell repertoires in COVID-19. The overall study: Material from acute and convalescent COVID-19 was sourced from the United States, Italy and Spain.

CDR1 is LGHDT and CDR2 is YNNKEL in the germline V gene (reference sequence). Trimming removed 4 bases from V and 0 bases from J, with 12 bases in between. This CDR3 spans 15 amino acids. In the original workflow: Estimated nucleated cell counts came from reference gene primer amplification. Sequencing used immunoSEQ multiplex PCR; TCRdb keeps in-frame clones, though not all of them. V and J calls and clone size come straight from that table; D and trimming were deduced from the DNA. Here the sample spans about 69,000 clones, nearly 80% being singletons. This clonotype originated in a human donor in a cohort sampled during active COVID-19. The sample taken for sequencing was peripheral blood. The chain carries TRBV3-1 (or the pseudogene TRBV3-2) and TRBJ1-1, with D perhaps TRBD1 (5 bases). CDR3 amino acids: CASSPGWSVNTEAFF. The CDR3, as DNA: TGTGCCAGCAGCCCAGGGTGGTCGGTGAACACTGAAGCTTTCTTT.